This note documents a single TCR beta chain sequence. Its matching antigen is unknown. This sample is drawn from a study of CD8 T cells in Susac syndrome. Across the whole study: Of the sequenced Susac syndrome patients, about six had active disease and eight were in remission. Patients with Susac syndrome were therapy-naive, treated with corticosteroids, or treated with intravenous immunoglobulin alone when blood was collected. Study-wide findings and caveats: Sixteen Susac-specific public clones were found in total CD8+ repertoires and four to six in CD8+ TEMRA repertoires.

Reverse transcription of 0.5 to 1 ug RNA was carried out with random hexamers. Across 54 Vbeta and 13 Jbeta, immunoSEQ multiplex PCR amplified TCR beta CDR3. MiXCR, run by TCRdb on the immunoSEQ multiplex PCR reads, gives a single entry per CDR3 protein. The profile shows about 130,000 distinct CDR3 sequences, approximately 95% of them singletons. The J segment lost 9 bases and the V segment lost 8 bases, leaving 12 bases of the junction unmatched. The V gene's germline CDR1 is MNHEY and CDR2 SMNVEV (reference sequence). This CDR3 has 15 residues. This clonotype originated in a human donor with Susac syndrome. This sequence joins TRBV27 and TRBJ2-1, with 11 bases matching TRBD1. The sequencing input was CD8+ T cells from PBMCs. CDR3 DNA: TGTGCCAGCGGACCCGGGACAGGGGGTTGGGCTGAGCAGTTCTTC. Protein product: CASGPGTGGWAEQFF.